These 3 T cell receptor beta chains were all obtained from the same sample, sequenced in a study of Ad26.COV2.S vaccination and SARS-CoV-2 variants. Measured with immunoSEQ multiplex PCR; TCRdb has only the in-frame clones, and not every one. The sample holds about 400,000 clones; about 90% are singletons and the top ten take more than 1.5%. Treatment of the sample: 15 to 20 received Ad26.COV2.S at low or high dose, single or two shots; roughly five received placebo; per-sample allocation not given. Day 63 following the first vaccine or placebo injection was when the samples were taken. The sequenced sample was peripheral blood, obtained in a trial of Ad26.COV2.S vaccine versus placebo. The receptor set was obtained from a person aged 18-65 years who received the Ad26.COV2.S COVID-19 vaccine or a placebo.

The chain is built from TRBV28 and TRBJ1-4; TRBD1 matches at 8 bases. J was trimmed by 5 bases and V by 8 bases; bases with no gene match: 10. The CDR3 sequence is 15 residues long. Looked up from germline, CDR1 is MDHEN and CDR2 is SYDVKM. CDR3 amino acids: CASAPPGQGNEKLFF. Written as DNA, the CDR3 is TGTGCCAGCGCGCCACCTGGACAGGGAAATGAAAAACTGTTTTTT.

This sequence joins TRBV6-2 or TRBV6-3 and TRBJ2-7; the D call may be TRBD1 or TRBD2 (6 bases each). The ends were cut back, 2 bases at V and 0 bases at J, with 11 bases in the middle. The germline V gene has CDR1 MNHEY and CDR2 SVGEGT. This CDR3 comprises 15 residues. The CDR3 region is CASSYGTGASYEQYF. The CDR3, as DNA: TGTGCCAGCAGTTACGGAACGGGGGCCTCCTACGAGCAGTACTTC.

V gene TRBV19 combines with J gene TRBJ1-5; D gene uncertain. The CDR3 sequence is 15 residues long. CDR1 LNHDA and CDR2 SQIVND come from the germline V gene (reference sequence). Trimming removed 6 bases at V and 2 bases at J, with 14 bases between. The CDR3 protein is CASRPGGMGNQPQHF. In DNA, the CDR3 is TGTGCCAGTAGACCCGGAGGGATGGGCAATCAGCCCCAGCATTTT.